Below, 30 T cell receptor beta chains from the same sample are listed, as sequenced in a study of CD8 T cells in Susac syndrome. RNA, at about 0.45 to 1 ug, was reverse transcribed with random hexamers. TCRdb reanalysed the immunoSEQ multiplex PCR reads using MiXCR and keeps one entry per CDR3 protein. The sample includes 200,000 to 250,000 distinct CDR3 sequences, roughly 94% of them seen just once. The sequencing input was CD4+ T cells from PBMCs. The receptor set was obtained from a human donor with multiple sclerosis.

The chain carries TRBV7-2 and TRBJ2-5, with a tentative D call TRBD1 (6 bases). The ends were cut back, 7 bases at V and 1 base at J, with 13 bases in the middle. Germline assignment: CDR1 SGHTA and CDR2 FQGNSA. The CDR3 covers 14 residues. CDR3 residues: CASTRTATQETQYF. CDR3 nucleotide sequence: TGTGCCAGCACCCGGACAGCGACCCAAGAGACCCAGTACTTC.

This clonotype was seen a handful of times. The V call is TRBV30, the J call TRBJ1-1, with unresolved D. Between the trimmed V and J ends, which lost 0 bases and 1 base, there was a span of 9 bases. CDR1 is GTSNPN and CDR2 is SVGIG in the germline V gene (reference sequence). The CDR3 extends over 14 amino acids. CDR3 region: CAWSVRRGNTEAFF. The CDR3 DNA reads TGTGCCTGGAGTGTACGGCGTGGGAACACTGAAGCTTTCTTT. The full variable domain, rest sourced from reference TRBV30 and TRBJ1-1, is SQTIHQWPATLVQPVGSPLSLECTVEGTSNPNLYWYRQAAGRGLQLLFYSVGIGQISSEVPQNLSASRPQDRQFILSSKKLLLSDSGFYLCAWSVRRGNTEAFFGQGTRLTVV.

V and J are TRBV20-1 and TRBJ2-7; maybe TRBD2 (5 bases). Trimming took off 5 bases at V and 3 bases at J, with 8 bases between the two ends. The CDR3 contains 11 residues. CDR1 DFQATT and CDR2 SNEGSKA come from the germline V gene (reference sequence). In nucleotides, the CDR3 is TGCAGTGCTGCGAGGGACTACGAGCAGTACTTC. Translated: CSAARDYEQYF.

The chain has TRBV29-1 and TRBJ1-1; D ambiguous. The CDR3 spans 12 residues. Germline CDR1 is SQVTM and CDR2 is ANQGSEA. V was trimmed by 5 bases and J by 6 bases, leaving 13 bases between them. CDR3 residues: CSVSGPGAEAFF. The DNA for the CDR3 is TGCAGCGTTTCTGGCCCAGGCGCTGAAGCTTTCTTT.

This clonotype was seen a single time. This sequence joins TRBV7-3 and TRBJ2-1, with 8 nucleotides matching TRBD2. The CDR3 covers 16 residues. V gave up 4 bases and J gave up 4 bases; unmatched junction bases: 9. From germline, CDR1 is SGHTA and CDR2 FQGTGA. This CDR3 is CASSSPGGVAYNEQFF. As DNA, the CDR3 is TGTGCCAGCAGCTCCCCCGGGGGGGTAGCTTACAATGAGCAGTTCTTC. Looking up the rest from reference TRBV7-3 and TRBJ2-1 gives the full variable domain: GAGVSQTPSNKVTEKGKYVELRCDPISGHTALYWYRQSLGQGPEFLIYFQGTGAADDSGLPNDRFFAVRPEGSVSTLKIQRTERGDSAVYLCASSSPGGVAYNEQFFGPGTRLTVL.

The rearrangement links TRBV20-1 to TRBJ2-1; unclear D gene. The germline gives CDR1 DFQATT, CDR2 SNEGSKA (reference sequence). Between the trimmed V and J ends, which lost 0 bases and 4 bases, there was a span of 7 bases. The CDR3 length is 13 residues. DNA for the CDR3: TGCAGTGCTAGAGATCAAGGGTACAATGAGCAGTTCTTC. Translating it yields CSARDQGYNEQFF.

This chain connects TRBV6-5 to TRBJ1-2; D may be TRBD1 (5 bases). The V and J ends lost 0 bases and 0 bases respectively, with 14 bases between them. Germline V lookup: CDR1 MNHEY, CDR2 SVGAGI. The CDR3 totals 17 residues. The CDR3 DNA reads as TGTGCCAGCAGTTACTCTGCGGGGGTTCCCTCTAACTATGGCTACACCTTC. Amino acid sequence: CASSYSAGVPSNYGYTF.

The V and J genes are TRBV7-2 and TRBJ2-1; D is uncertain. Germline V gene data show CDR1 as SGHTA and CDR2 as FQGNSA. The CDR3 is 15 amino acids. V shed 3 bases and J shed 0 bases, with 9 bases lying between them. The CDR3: CASSLTLSSYNEQFF. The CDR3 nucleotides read TGTGCCAGCAGCTTGACTCTGAGCTCCTACAATGAGCAGTTCTTC.

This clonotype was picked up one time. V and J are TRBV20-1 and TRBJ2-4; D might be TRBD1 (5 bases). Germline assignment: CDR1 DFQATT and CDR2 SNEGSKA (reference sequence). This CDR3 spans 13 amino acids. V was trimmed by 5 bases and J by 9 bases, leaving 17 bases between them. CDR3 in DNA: TGCAGTGCTGGTACAGGACCGACGGGCATTCAGTACTTC. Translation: CSAGTGPTGIQYF.

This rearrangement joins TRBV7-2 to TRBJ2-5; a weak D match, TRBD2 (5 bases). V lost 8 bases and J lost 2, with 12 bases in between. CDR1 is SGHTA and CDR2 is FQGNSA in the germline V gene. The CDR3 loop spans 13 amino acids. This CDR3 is CASGPGSQETQYF. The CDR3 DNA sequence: TGTGCCAGCGGTCCGGGATCACAAGAGACCCAGTACTTC.

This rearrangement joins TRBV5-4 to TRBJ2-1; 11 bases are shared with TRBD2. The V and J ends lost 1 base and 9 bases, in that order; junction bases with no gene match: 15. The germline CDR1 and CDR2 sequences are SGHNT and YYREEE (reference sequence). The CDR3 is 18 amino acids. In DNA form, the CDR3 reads TGTGCCAGCAGCTTGTATGGTGTAGCGGGGGGGCTTCGGGTTGAGCAGTTCTTC. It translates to CASSLYGVAGGLRVEQFF.

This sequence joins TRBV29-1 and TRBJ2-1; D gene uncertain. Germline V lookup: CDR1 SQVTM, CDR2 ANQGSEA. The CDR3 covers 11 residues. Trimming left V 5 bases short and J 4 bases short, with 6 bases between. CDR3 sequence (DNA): TGCAGCGTTACCAGTTACAATGAGCAGTTCTTC. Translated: CSVTSYNEQFF.

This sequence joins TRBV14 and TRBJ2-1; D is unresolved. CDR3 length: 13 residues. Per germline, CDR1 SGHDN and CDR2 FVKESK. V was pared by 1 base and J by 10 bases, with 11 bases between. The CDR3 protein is CASSQVGGGEQFF. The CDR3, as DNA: TGTGCCAGCAGCCAAGTTGGCGGTGGGGAGCAGTTCTTC.

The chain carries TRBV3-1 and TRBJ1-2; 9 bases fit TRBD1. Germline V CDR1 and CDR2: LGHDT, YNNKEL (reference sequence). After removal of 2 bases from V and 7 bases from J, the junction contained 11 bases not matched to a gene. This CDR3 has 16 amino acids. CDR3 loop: CASSQSTGGARAGYTF. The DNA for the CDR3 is TGTGCCAGCAGCCAAAGCACAGGGGGCGCACGGGCTGGCTACACCTTC.

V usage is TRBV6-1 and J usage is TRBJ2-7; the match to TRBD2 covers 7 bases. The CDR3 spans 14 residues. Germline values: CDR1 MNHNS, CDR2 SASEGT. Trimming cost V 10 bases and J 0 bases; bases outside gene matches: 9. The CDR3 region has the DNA TGTGCCACGCTTCACGGCGGGGGCTCCTACGAGCAGTACGTC. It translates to CATLHGGGSYEQYV.

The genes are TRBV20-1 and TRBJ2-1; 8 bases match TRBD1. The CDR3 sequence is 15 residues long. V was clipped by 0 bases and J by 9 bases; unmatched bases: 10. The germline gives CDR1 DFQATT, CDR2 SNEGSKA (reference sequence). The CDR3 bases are TGCAGTGCTAGAGATCTAGGCAGGGGGCGCCCTGAGCAGTTCTTC. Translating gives CSARDLGRGRPEQFF.

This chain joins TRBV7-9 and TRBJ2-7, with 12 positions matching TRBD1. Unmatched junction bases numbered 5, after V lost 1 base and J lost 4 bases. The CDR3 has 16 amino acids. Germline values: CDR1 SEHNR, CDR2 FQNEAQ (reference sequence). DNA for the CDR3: TGTGCCAGCAGCTTAGGGGGACAGGGGGCGCGGTACGAGCAGTACTTC. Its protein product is CASSLGGQGARYEQYF.

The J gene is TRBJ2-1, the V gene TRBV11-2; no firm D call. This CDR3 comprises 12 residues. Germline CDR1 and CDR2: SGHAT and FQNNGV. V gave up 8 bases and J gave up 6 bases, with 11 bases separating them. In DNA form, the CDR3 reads TGTGCCAGCGGCAAAGCTGTCAATGAGCAGTTCTTC. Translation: CASGKAVNEQFF.

The CDR3 bases are TGTGCCAGCAGCTATGGACTAGCCTACGAGCAGTACGTC. This translates into CASSYGLAYEQYV. The V and J genes are TRBV7-8 and TRBJ2-7, with TRBD2 matching over 7 bases. The germline gives CDR1 SGHVS, CDR2 FQNEAQ. J lost 2 bases, V lost 4 bases, and 2 bases had no gene match. The CDR3 length is 13 residues.

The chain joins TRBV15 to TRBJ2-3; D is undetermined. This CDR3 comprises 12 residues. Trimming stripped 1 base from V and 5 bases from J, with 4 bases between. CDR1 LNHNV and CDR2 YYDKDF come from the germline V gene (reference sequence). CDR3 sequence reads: CATSRVVDTQYF. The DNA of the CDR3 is TGTGCCACCAGCAGAGTTGTAGATACGCAGTATTTT.

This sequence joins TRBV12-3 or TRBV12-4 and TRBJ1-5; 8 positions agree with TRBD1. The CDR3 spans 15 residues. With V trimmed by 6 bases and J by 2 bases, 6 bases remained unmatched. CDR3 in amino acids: CASRPSTGGNQPQHF. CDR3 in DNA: TGTGCCAGCAGACCCTCGACAGGGGGCAATCAGCCCCAGCATTTT.

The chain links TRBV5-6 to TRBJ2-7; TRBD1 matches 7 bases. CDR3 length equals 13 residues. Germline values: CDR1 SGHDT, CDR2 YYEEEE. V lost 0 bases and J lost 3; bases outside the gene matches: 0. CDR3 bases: TGTGCCAGCAGCTTGGGGACAGGCTACGAGCAGTACGTC. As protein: CASSLGTGYEQYV.

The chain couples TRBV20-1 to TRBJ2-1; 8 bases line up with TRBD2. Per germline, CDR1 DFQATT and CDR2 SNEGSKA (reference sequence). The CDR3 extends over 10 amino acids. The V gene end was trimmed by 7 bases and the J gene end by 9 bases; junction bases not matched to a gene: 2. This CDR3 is CSVRGGEQFF. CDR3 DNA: TGCAGTGTTCGGGGGGGTGAGCAGTTCTTC.

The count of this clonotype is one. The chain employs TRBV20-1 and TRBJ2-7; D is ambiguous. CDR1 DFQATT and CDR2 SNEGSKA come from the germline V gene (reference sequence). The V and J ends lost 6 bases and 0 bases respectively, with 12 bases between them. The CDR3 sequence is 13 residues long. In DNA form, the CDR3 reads TGCAGTGCCGTTGATTCCTTCTCCTACGAGCAGTACTTC. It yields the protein CSAVDSFSYEQYF.

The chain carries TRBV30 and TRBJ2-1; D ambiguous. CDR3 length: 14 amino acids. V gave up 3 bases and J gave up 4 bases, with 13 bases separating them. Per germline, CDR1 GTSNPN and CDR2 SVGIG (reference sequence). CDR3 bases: TGTGCCTGGAGCGGCGGATCTTTTTACAATGAGCAGTTCTTC. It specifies CAWSGGSFYNEQFF.

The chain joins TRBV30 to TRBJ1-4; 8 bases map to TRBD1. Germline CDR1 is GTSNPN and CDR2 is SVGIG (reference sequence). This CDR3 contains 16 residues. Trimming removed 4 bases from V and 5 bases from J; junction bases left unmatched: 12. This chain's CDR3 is CAWNPDRVSINEKLFF. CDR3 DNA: TGTGCCTGGAACCCGGACAGGGTCTCGATAAATGAAAAACTGTTTTTT.

The CDR3 reads CASSLLDRGGEQYV. In nucleotides, the CDR3 is TGTGCCAGCAGCTTGCTGGACAGGGGGGGGGAGCAGTACGTC. The rearrangement links TRBV5-6 to TRBJ2-7; the match to TRBD1 covers 10 bases. V trimming: 1 base; J trimming: 7 bases; junction bases outside the gene matches: 5. The CDR3 is made up of 14 amino acids. The germline V gene encodes CDR1 SGHDT and CDR2 YYEEEE.

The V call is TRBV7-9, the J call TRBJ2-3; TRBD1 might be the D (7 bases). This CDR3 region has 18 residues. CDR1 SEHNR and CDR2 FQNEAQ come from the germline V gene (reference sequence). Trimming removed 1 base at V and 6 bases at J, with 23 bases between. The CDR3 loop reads CASSLEIGGGHQMDTQYF. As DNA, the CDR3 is TGTGCCAGCAGCTTAGAAATTGGAGGGGGCCATCAGATGGATACGCAGTATTTT.

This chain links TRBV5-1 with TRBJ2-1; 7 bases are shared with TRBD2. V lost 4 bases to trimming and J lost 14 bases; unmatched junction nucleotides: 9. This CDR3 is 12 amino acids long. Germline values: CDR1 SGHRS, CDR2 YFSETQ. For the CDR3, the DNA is TGCGCCAGCAGCCAAGAAGCGGGGAGGGAGTTCTTC. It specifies CASSQEAGREFF.

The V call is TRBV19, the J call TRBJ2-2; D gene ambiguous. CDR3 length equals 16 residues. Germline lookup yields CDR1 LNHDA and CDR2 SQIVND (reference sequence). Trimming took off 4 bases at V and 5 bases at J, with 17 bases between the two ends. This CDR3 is CASSNPWVRVTGELFF. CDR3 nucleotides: TGTGCCAGTAGTAACCCGTGGGTCCGGGTTACCGGGGAGCTGTTTTTT.